What follows are 15 T cell receptor beta chains derived from one specimen sequenced in a study of radiation and T cells in renal cell carcinoma. The time point was: blood 4 weeks post-SBRT, at nephrectomy. As for treatment: 15 Gy SBRT to primary tumor, nephrectomy 4 weeks later. Only in-frame clones appear in the TCRdb table, and some are missing; sequencing was by immunoSEQ multiplex PCR. The sample contains tens of thousands of clones, roughly nine tenths of which appear only once. The source was blood, collected from a patient whose treatment included radiotherapy and nephrectomy. These receptors all stem from a woman between 65 and 79 years old with renal cell carcinoma.

This chain links TRBV20-1 with TRBJ2-7, with TRBD2 as a possible D gene (6 bases). This CDR3 region has 11 residues. Germline-derived CDR1 and CDR2 are DFQATT and SNEGSKA (reference sequence). The DNA of the CDR3 is TGCAGGGCCGGGGGTGACGGCGAGCAGTACTTC. This gives the protein CRAGGDGEQYF.

This clone showed up just once. The rearrangement uses TRBV6-1 and TRBJ1-2; a possible D gene is TRBD1 (5 bases). This CDR3 spans 13 amino acids. Trimming cost V 1 base and J 4 bases, with 7 bases left between them. Germline V lookup: CDR1 MNHNS, CDR2 SASEGT. In DNA form, the CDR3 reads TGTGCCAGCAGTGAAGGGGGGAGCTATGGCTACACCTTC. Residues: CASSEGGSYGYTF.

V is TRBV7-2 and J is TRBJ2-3; 12 bases line up with TRBD1. This CDR3 is built from 15 residues. With 3 bases clipped from V and 5 bases from J, the junction kept 3 bases outside the gene matches. Germline loops: CDR1 SGHTA, CDR2 FQGNSA. The CDR3 bases are TGTGCCAGCAGCTTGGGACAGGGGGCGGGAGATACGCAGTATTTT. Translating gives CASSLGQGAGDTQYF.

The J gene is TRBJ2-5, the V gene TRBV11-3; 12 nucleotides agree with TRBD2. The V segment lost 1 base and the J segment 4 bases; nucleotides outside the gene matches: 13. There are 19 residues in the CDR3. CDR1 is SGHNT, CDR2 YENEEA, per germline. The CDR3 here is CASSLGYGTSGLGGETQYF. The DNA for the CDR3 is TGTGCCAGCAGCTTAGGGTATGGGACTAGCGGGCTCGGAGGAGAGACCCAGTACTTC.

The chain has TRBV27 and TRBJ1-1; 8 bases match TRBD1. The junction had 13 bases not matched to a gene; V was cut back by 6 bases and J by 7 bases. Germline CDR1 is MNHEY and CDR2 is SMNVEV (reference sequence). The CDR3 has 15 residues. The CDR3 region has the DNA TGTGCCAGCAGGGCAATAGCACAGGGGGGTGGTGAAGCTTTCTTT. Residues: CASRAIAQGGGEAFF.

This chain joins TRBV10-3 and TRBJ2-7; 8 nucleotides agree with TRBD1. The germline gives CDR1 ENHRY, CDR2 SYGVKD. The CDR3 covers 13 residues. V trimming: 4 bases; J trimming: 5 bases; junction bases outside the gene matches: 4. The CDR3 coding sequence is TGTGCCATCAGTGCGCAGGGGGCTCACGAGCAGTACTTC. Protein sequence: CAISAQGAHEQYF.

This clone was counted a few times. The chain recombines TRBV5-6 with TRBJ1-5, with D uncertain. Per germline, CDR1 SGHDT and CDR2 YYEEEE. This CDR3 spans 13 amino acids. V dropped 5 bases and J dropped 5 bases, with 11 bases sitting between them. The CDR3 region has the DNA TGTGCCAGCAGTTCCCGAACTCATCAGCCCCAGCATTTT. This gives the protein CASSSRTHQPQHF.

The gene calls are TRBV7-2 and TRBJ1-1; the D is unclear. V was trimmed by 5 bases and J by 1 base, leaving 11 bases between them. Germline CDR1 SGHTA, CDR2 FQGNSA. The CDR3 consists of 14 residues. The CDR3 DNA sequence: TGTGCCAGCAGCCCAGGACTGAGGAACACTGAAGCTTTCTTT. As protein: CASSPGLRNTEAFF.

A single count supports this clone. This rearrangement joins TRBV30 to TRBJ1-2; TRBD1 agrees at 7 bases. This CDR3 is built from 13 residues. Unmatched junction bases numbered 12, after V lost 7 bases and J lost 7 bases. CDR1 and CDR2 (germline): GTSNPN, SVGIG (reference sequence). CDR3 in amino acids: CAYKTGKGAGYTF. CDR3 DNA sequence: TGTGCCTACAAGACAGGGAAGGGGGCTGGCTACACCTTC. The full variable domain, completed using reference TRBV30 and TRBJ1-2, is SQTIHQWPATLVQPVGSPLSLECTVEGTSNPNLYWYRQAAGRGLQLLFYSVGIGQISSEVPQNLSASRPQDRQFILSSKKLLLSDSGFYLCAYKTGKGAGYTFGSGTRLTVV.

The chain carries TRBV30 and TRBJ2-7, with D perhaps being TRBD1 or TRBD2 (6 bases each). The CDR3 is 14 amino acids. Germline V gene lookup returns CDR1 GTSNPN and CDR2 SVGIG (reference sequence). Trimming took 4 bases from V and 0 from J, leaving 13 bases between them. The CDR3 loop is CAWNFEGGSYEQYF. DNA of the CDR3: TGTGCCTGGAATTTTGAGGGGGGCTCCTACGAGCAGTACTTC.

This clone came up a few times. This rearrangement joins TRBV4-2 to TRBJ2-3; weak D call: TRBD1 (6 bases). There are 14 residues in the CDR3. Trimming left V 0 bases short and J 5 bases short, with 9 bases between. Germline assignment: CDR1 LGHNA and CDR2 YNFKEQ. CDR3 DNA: TGTGCCAGCAGCCAAGATCAGGGGATAGATACGCAGTATTTT. This translates into CASSQDQGIDTQYF.

The V call is TRBV7-9, the J call TRBJ2-3, with D perhaps matching TRBD1 (5 bases). The CDR3 runs to 15 residues. Between the trimmed V and J ends, which lost 5 bases and 0 bases, there was a span of 12 bases. Germline loops: CDR1 SEHNR, CDR2 FQNEAQ (reference sequence). The CDR3 DNA reads as TGTGCCAGCAGCCGTATAGGGGTGAGCACAGATACGCAGTATTTT. Encoded protein: CASSRIGVSTDTQYF.

The chain uses TRBV7-6 and TRBJ1-5, with a possible D match to TRBD1 (5 bases). V lost 1 base, J lost 3 bases, and 13 bases lay in between. This CDR3 spans 16 amino acids. Germline lookup yields CDR1 SGHVS and CDR2 FNYEAQ. In DNA, the CDR3 is TGTGCCAGCAGCTTAGGCGCAGGGTCTTACAATCAGCCCCAGCATTTT. This codes for CASSLGAGSYNQPQHF.

The chain recombines TRBV7-2 with TRBJ1-1; 8 bases agree with TRBD1. The V gene's germline CDR1 is SGHTA and CDR2 FQGNSA. V was pared by 5 bases and J by 6 bases, with 2 bases of the junction left unmatched. The CDR3 has 12 residues. CDR3 residues: CASSKQGAEAFF. CDR3 DNA: TGTGCCAGCAGCAAACAGGGGGCTGAAGCTTTCTTT.

The chain is built from TRBV19 and TRBJ1-2, with 8 positions matching TRBD1. The V gene's germline CDR1 is LNHDA and CDR2 SQIVND (reference sequence). Trimming cost V 5 bases and J 0 bases; bases outside gene matches: 5. This CDR3 region has 15 residues. The CDR3 region is CASSLGQGANYGYTF. For the CDR3, the DNA is TGTGCCAGTAGTCTCGGACAGGGAGCTAACTATGGCTACACCTTC.